The 17 T cell receptor beta chains in this list originate from one sample, sequenced in a study of T-cell memory formation after mild COVID-19. TCRdb recomputed calls from the 5' RACE reads with MiXCR, one row per CDR3 protein. This sample has under 400,000 distinct CDR3 sequences, with 20% to 25% found just once. The specimen was PBMCs or a T cell subset sorted from them (not recorded which). These receptors were collected from an adult woman who had mild COVID-19 (a few samples of this study predate the infection). Cell type and time point are not known.

V and J are TRBV6-2 or TRBV6-3 and TRBJ2-5; tentatively, D is TRBD1 (5 bases). The V gene's germline CDR1 is MNHEY and CDR2 SVGEGT. Trimming cost V 2 bases and J 3 bases, with 7 bases left between them. This CDR3 region has 13 residues. The CDR3 nucleotides are TGTGCCAGCAGTTACGGGGCTGAAGAGACCCAGTACTTC. Translated: CASSYGAEETQYF.

The chain combines TRBV11-2 with TRBJ2-1; D not resolved. Germline assignment: CDR1 SGHAT and CDR2 FQNNGV. V shed 2 bases and J shed 4 bases, with 6 bases lying between them. The CDR3 covers 13 residues. CDR3 nucleotide sequence: TGTGCCAGCAGCTTACTCGAGTACAATGAGCAGTTCTTC. This encodes CASSLLEYNEQFF.

This clonotype was detected a few times. CDR3 nucleotides: TGTGCCAGCAGCTCCTCCAGATGGGGTACGCAGTATTTT. It codes for CASSSSRWGTQYF. This chain links TRBV3-1 with TRBJ2-3; no definite D call. V lost 5 bases and J lost 8, with 14 bases in between. Germline V lookup: CDR1 LGHDT, CDR2 YNNKEL (reference sequence). This CDR3 region has 13 residues.

This clonotype occurred a few times. The rearrangement uses TRBV11-2 and TRBJ2-3, with 12 bases aligning to TRBD2. Germline values: CDR1 SGHAT, CDR2 FQNNGV. This CDR3 is 16 amino acids long. The junction had 8 bases not matched to a gene; V was cut back by 4 bases and J by 6 bases. The CDR3 spells CASSWELAGGGDTQYF. The CDR3 nucleotides read TGTGCCAGCAGCTGGGAACTAGCGGGAGGTGGGGATACGCAGTATTTT.

This chain joins TRBV6-6 and TRBJ2-2; D is unclear. The CDR3 spans 15 residues. CDR1 MNHNY and CDR2 SVGAGI come from the germline V gene (reference sequence). V lost 2 bases and J 6 bases, leaving 13 bases between the germline ends. DNA of the CDR3: TGTGCCAGCAGTTACCGTGGCGTTGGCTCCGGGGAGCTGTTTTTT. The encoded protein is CASSYRGVGSGELFF.

The chain employs TRBV20-1 and TRBJ2-4; 12 nucleotides agree with TRBD2. This CDR3 contains 14 residues. In germline, CDR1 is DFQATT, CDR2 SNEGSKA (reference sequence). The trim removed 2 bases at V and 5 bases at J, leaving 1 base unmatched. The CDR3 DNA sequence: TGCAGTGCTAGACTAGCGGGAGGGGAAAACATTCAGTACTTC. Translating gives CSARLAGGENIQYF.

The rearrangement links TRBV7-2 to TRBJ2-5; D is ambiguous. This CDR3 is built from 15 residues. Trimming cost V 0 bases and J 0 bases, with 8 bases left between them. CDR1 is SGHTA and CDR2 is FQGNSA in the germline V gene. This CDR3 reads CASSLAVSNQETQYF. Here the CDR3 DNA reads TGTGCCAGCAGCTTAGCGGTGAGCAACCAAGAGACCCAGTACTTC.

The chain carries TRBV15 and TRBJ1-5, with 7 bases aligning to TRBD1. The CDR3 consists of 18 residues. Trimming at V came to 1 base and at J to 7 bases, leaving 16 bases not matched to a gene. CDR1 is LNHNV, CDR2 YYDKDF, per germline (reference sequence). The CDR3 DNA is TGTGCCACCAGCAGAGCAACAGGGGCCGACCAAGGAAGGCAGCCCCAGCATTTT. It specifies CATSRATGADQGRQPQHF.

V gene TRBV27 combines with J gene TRBJ1-6, with 9 bases identical to TRBD1. The J segment lost 3 bases and the V segment lost 8 bases, leaving 11 bases of the junction unmatched. The CDR3 runs 17 residues. CDR1 and CDR2 (germline): MNHEY, SMNVEV (reference sequence). The CDR3 loop reads CASSGPGQGNYNSPLHF. The DNA of the CDR3 is TGTGCCAGCTCGGGGCCCGGACAGGGGAACTATAATTCACCCCTCCACTTT.

This clonotype was observed at least ten times. The chain links TRBV3-1 to TRBJ2-7; no clear D gene. Trimming shortened V by 0 bases and J by 3 bases, and 0 bases separated the two germline ends. The CDR3 is 11 amino acids. The V gene's germline CDR1 is LGHDT and CDR2 YNNKEL (reference sequence). The CDR3 nucleotides are TGTGCCAGCAGCCAAGACTACGAGCAGTACTTC. Its translation: CASSQDYEQYF.

The J gene is TRBJ1-1, the V gene TRBV5-1; 9 bases map to TRBD1. The CDR3 totals 15 residues. V shed 0 bases, J shed 4 bases, and the junction held 4 bases outside the gene matches. Germline V gene data show CDR1 as SGHRS and CDR2 as YFSETQ. The chain's CDR3 is CASSLDRGQGTEAFF. The CDR3 bases are TGCGCCAGCAGCTTGGACAGGGGGCAGGGCACTGAAGCTTTCTTT.

The genes are TRBV5-6 and TRBJ2-5; D assignment may be TRBD1 or TRBD2 (5 bases each). The CDR3 consists of 14 residues. The V end lost 1 base, the J end lost 5 bases, and 12 bases lay between the germline ends. Germline lookup yields CDR1 SGHDT and CDR2 YYEEEE. CDR3 DNA: TGTGCCAGCAGCTTGATAATAGAGGGGGAGACCCAGTACTTC. Translated: CASSLIIEGETQYF.

In its sample, this clonotype was seen a few times. The V and J genes are TRBV5-1 and TRBJ2-1, with D perhaps TRBD1 or TRBD2 (6 bases each). Trimming shortened V by 4 bases and J by 9 bases, and 11 bases separated the two germline ends. Germline V gene lookup returns CDR1 SGHRS and CDR2 YFSETQ. This CDR3 region has 12 residues. Written as DNA, the CDR3 is TGCGCCAGCAGCAAGGGGGAGGCTGAGCAGTTCTTC. This translates into CASSKGEAEQFF.

This sequence joins TRBV4-2 and TRBJ2-7; D is unclear. The CDR3 extends over 13 amino acids. Germline V lookup: CDR1 LGHNA, CDR2 YNFKEQ. With 1 base removed from V and 0 bases from J, the gap between germline ends came to 4 bases. For the CDR3, the DNA is TGTGCCAGCAGCCAAGCCCACTCCTACGAGCAGTACTTC. Encoded protein: CASSQAHSYEQYF.

The V gene is TRBV20-1, the J gene TRBJ1-2, with TRBD1 matching 7 bases. The CDR3 is made up of 12 amino acids. The J segment lost 3 bases and the V segment lost 6 bases, leaving 4 bases of the junction unmatched. Germline V gives CDR1 DFQATT, CDR2 SNEGSKA (reference sequence). The CDR3 here is CSATQGDYGYTF. For the CDR3, the DNA is TGCAGTGCCACCCAGGGGGACTATGGCTACACCTTC.

This clonotype was recorded a few times. The J gene is TRBJ2-1, the V gene TRBV6-2 or TRBV6-3; D gene unclear. Germline assignment: CDR1 MNHEY and CDR2 SVGEGT. The CDR3 is 13 amino acids. V was clipped by 3 bases and J by 6 bases, with 9 bases between them. The CDR3 sequence: CASSYLLSNEQFF. The CDR3 nucleotides are TGTGCCAGCAGTTATCTACTATCCAATGAGCAGTTCTTC.

The sample holds a few counts of this clonotype. CDR3 in DNA: TGCAGCGTTGAAGATCATATCACTAGCGGGATTGGAAATGAGCAGTTCTTC. This sequence encodes CSVEDHITSGIGNEQFF. J is TRBJ2-1 and V is TRBV29-1; 10 nucleotides line up with TRBD2. The CDR3 spans 17 residues. From germline, CDR1 is SQVTM and CDR2 ANQGSEA. The V gene end was trimmed by 0 bases and the J gene end by 7 bases; junction bases not matched to a gene: 12.